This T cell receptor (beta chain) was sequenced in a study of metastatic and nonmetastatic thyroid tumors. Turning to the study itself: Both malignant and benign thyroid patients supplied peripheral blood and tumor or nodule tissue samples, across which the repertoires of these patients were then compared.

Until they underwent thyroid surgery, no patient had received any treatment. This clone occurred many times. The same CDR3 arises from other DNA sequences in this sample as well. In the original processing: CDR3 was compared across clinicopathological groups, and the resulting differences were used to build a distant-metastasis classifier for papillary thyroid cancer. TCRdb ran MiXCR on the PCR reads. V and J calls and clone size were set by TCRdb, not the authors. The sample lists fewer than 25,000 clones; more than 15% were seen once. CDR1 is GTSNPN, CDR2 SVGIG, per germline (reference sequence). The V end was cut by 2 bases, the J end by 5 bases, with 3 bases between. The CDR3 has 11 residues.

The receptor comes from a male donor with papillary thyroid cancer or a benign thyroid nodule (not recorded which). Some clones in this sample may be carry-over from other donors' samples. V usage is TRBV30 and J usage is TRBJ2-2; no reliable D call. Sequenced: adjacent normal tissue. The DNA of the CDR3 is TGTGCCTGGAGTTTAACCGGGGAGCTGTTTTTT. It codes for CAWSLTGELFF.